This T cell receptor (beta chain) came from a study of identical twins. To note about this clonotype: Its specificity is not known.

With 3 bases removed from V and 7 bases from J, the gap between germline ends came to 19 bases. The CDR3 length is 15 residues. CDR1 is LGHDT, CDR2 YNNKEL, per germline (reference sequence). The study, taken as a whole, reports: The study found that models underestimated out-of-frame TCR alpha sharing in monozygotic twins.

TCRdb re-called the 5' RACE reads through MiXCR, storing one row per CDR3 protein. Here the sample spans 450,000 to 650,000 distinct CDR3 sequences, 9.5% to 10% being singletons. This sample also appeared in a second study, on yellow fever vaccine responses in identical twins.

The rearrangement links TRBV3-1 to TRBJ2-7; D remains ambiguous. The sequencing sample was made of PBMCs. The receptor was derived from a woman under 30 in good health. CDR3 sequence: CASSHGLGGLREQYF. The DNA for the CDR3 is TGTGCCAGCAGCCACGGGTTGGGCGGATTAAGGGAGCAGTACTTC.